This TCR beta chain was recorded in a study of Ad26.COV2.S vaccination and SARS-CoV-2 variants. About the study: Donor got 5x10^10 or 1x10^11 viral particles of Ad26.COV2.S.

Assay: immunoSEQ multiplex PCR; the TCRdb copy retains only in-frame clones and omits some. Seen here are approximately 480,000 clones, around 85% observed once, and the top ten hold more than 10%. Germline CDR1 reads SGHTS; CDR2 reads YDEGEE. V shed 7 bases and J 2 bases; nucleotides not matched to a gene: 12. The CDR3 has 16 amino acids. This sample's treatment: roughly 18 received Ad26.COV2.S at low or high dose, single or two shots; 5 received placebo; per-sample allocation not given. Sampling was performed 63 days after the first vaccine or placebo injection. This TCR came from a person between 18 and 60 years old who received the Ad26.COV2.S COVID-19 vaccine or a placebo. This sequence joins TRBV5-8 and TRBJ2-3; the match to TRBD2 covers 8 bases. The sample was peripheral blood, taken in a trial of Ad26.COV2.S vaccine versus placebo. CDR3 protein: CASRRFGSGITDTQYF. The CDR3 nucleotides read TGTGCCAGCCGCCGGTTTGGTAGCGGGATCACAGATACGCAGTATTTT.